This T cell receptor beta chain is drawn from a study of T cells after yellow fever vaccination. Study at large: The fractions with low cell numbers were processed using SMART-Seq v4 Ultra Low Input. Study-wide points: Abundant clonotypes from the bulk population could contaminate FACS-sorted repertoires. Booster sampling recovered most clones from primary vaccination (96% CD4, approximately 88% CD8). Of the clonotypes, a small share occurred in both CD4 and CD8 compartments.

TCRdb itself ran the 5' RACE reads through MiXCR, one entry per CDR3 protein. The sample holds a few hundred thousand distinct CDR3 sequences, about a sixth seen once. The CDR3 runs 15 residues. Germline V lookup: CDR1 MNHEY, CDR2 SVGAGI. V lost 4 bases and J lost 5, with 15 bases in between. Regarding this clonotype: The target antigen is unknown.

This chain connects TRBV6-5 to TRBJ2-1, with a weak D call TRBD1 (5 bases). This TCR came from a man between 18 and 35 years old who received the YFV17D yellow fever vaccine. The material sequenced was PBMCs, taken about 5 days after the first yellow fever vaccination. CDR3 protein: CASSSSLLGDNEQFF. For the CDR3, the DNA is TGTGCCAGCAGTTCCAGCTTGTTAGGGGACAATGAGCAGTTCTTC.